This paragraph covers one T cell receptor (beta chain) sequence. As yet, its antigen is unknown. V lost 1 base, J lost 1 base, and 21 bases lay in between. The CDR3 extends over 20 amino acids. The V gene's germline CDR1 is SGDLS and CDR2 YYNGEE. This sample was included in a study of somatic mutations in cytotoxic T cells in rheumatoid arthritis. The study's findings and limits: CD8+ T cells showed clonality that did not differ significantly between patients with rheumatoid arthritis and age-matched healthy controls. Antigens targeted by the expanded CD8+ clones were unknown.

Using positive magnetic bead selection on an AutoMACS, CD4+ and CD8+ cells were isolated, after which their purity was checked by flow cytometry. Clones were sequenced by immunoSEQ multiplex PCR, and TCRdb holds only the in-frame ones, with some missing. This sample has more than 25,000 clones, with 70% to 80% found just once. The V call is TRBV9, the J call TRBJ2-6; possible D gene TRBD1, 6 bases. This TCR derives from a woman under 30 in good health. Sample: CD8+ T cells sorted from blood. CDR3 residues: CASSVYPPGRGDSGANVLTF. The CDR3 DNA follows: TGTGCCAGCAGCGTATACCCCCCGGGCAGGGGAGATTCTGGGGCCAACGTCCTGACTTTC.